This T cell receptor (beta chain) came from a study of blood T cell repertoires in COVID-19. Across the whole study: The origin of the acute and convalescent COVID-19 samples was the United States, Italy and Spain. Sources were T cells, B-cell-depleted T cells, or PBMCs; the material itself was cDNA or gDNA.

Cohort placement rested on clinical history that participants reported themselves. TCRdb's copy holds only in-frame clones and misses some; the assay was immunoSEQ multiplex PCR. The repertoire has some 400,000 clones, approximately 89% of them found once; the top ten carry 1.7%. With V trimmed by 4 bases and J by 8 bases, 9 bases remained unmatched. The germline CDR1 and CDR2 sequences are SGHRS and YFSETQ. The CDR3 runs to 14 residues. The rearrangement links TRBV5-1 to TRBJ2-4; 7 bases are a match to TRBD1. The sequencing input was PBMCs or T cells enriched from blood (not recorded which). The clonotype comes from a woman aged 30 to 39 who had recovered from COVID-19. CDR3 amino acids: CASSPMPGGDIQYF. Written as DNA, the CDR3 is TGCGCCAGCAGCCCGATGCCAGGGGGTGACATTCAGTACTTC.